One sample yielded the 29 T cell receptor beta chains listed below, sequenced in a study of T cell repertoires in cytomegalovirus infection. Each CDR3 protein gets one entry after TCRdb re-called the reads with MiXCR. In the table there are 450,000 to 600,000 distinct CDR3 sequences, roughly 12% of which are singletons. Source material: PBMCs. Receptors were obtained from a human donor in good health (CMV status not recorded). Some clones in this sample may be carry-over from other donors' samples.

The chain has TRBV20-1 and TRBJ2-5; 13 bases map to TRBD2. The CDR3 spans 15 residues. J was trimmed by 4 bases and V by 6 bases; bases with no gene match: 8. Looked up from germline, CDR1 is DFQATT and CDR2 is SNEGSKA (reference sequence). CDR3 DNA: TGCAGTGCCCCCCCCACTAGCGGGAGGGTAGAGACCCAGTACTTC. Protein sequence: CSAPPTSGRVETQYF.

This clonotype was seen ten or more times. The V and J genes are TRBV7-6 and TRBJ1-5, with 12 positions matching TRBD1. Germline CDR1 reads SGHVS; CDR2 reads FNYEAQ. CDR3 length: 15 amino acids. The ends lost 4 bases at V and 6 bases at J; junction bases unmatched: 4. The CDR3: CASSSGTGGGQPQHF. The CDR3 DNA is TGTGCCAGCAGCTCCGGGACAGGGGGCGGTCAGCCCCAGCATTTT.

This clonotype was counted a few times. This chain connects TRBV6-5 to TRBJ1-1; a weak D match, TRBD1 (5 bases). The length of the CDR3 is 14 residues. V lost 2 bases, J lost 1 base, and 8 bases lay in between. Germline V gene lookup returns CDR1 MNHEY and CDR2 SVGAGI. The CDR3 sequence is CASSYAGKNTEAFF. In DNA, the CDR3 is TGTGCCAGCAGTTACGCAGGGAAGAACACTGAAGCTTTCTTT.

This clonotype has at least ten counts. The chain recombines TRBV10-3 with TRBJ1-1, with D possibly being TRBD1 (6 bases). Germline values: CDR1 ENHRY, CDR2 SYGVKD. Trimming took 3 bases from V and 6 from J, leaving 14 bases between them. This CDR3 is built from 14 residues. The CDR3 here is CAISDPGGLPEAFF. For the CDR3, the DNA is TGTGCCATCAGTGACCCCGGGGGCCTGCCTGAAGCTTTCTTT.

This clonotype was observed a few times. This chain joins TRBV3-1 and TRBJ1-2; the match to TRBD1 covers 9 bases. In germline, CDR1 is LGHDT, CDR2 YNNKEL (reference sequence). This CDR3 contains 15 residues. V lost 3 bases, J lost 4 bases, and 6 bases stayed unmatched. Written as DNA, the CDR3 is TGTGCCAGCAGCCAGCCGGGACAGGGAGGCTATGGCTACACCTTC. Translation gives CASSQPGQGGYGYTF.

At least ten counts were recorded for this clonotype. The rearrangement uses TRBV7-3 and TRBJ2-1; 10 positions agree with TRBD2. Germline V gives CDR1 SGHTA, CDR2 FQGTGA. V lost 6 bases, J lost 7 bases, and 9 bases stayed unmatched. The CDR3 sequence is 15 residues long. The DNA of the CDR3 is TGTGCCAGCAGTTTAGGAGCGGGGGGGGTTAATGAGCAGTTCTTC. Encoded protein: CASSLGAGGVNEQFF.

This clonotype was seen ten or more times. The J gene is TRBJ2-1, the V gene TRBV10-3; 8 nucleotides line up with TRBD1. Germline-derived CDR1 and CDR2 are ENHRY and SYGVKD. This CDR3 has 14 residues. Trimming cost V 6 bases and J 0 bases; bases outside gene matches: 1. CDR3 residues: CAIRGQGSYNEQFF. In DNA form, the CDR3 reads TGTGCCATCAGAGGACAGGGCTCCTACAATGAGCAGTTCTTC.

The chain joins TRBV12-3 or TRBV12-4 to TRBJ1-1; D unclear. The CDR3 is 14 residues long. Trimming removed 4 bases from V and 4 bases from J, with 13 bases in between. The chain's CDR3 is CASSWEGEGTEAFF. In nucleotides, the CDR3 is TGTGCCAGCAGTTGGGAGGGAGAAGGCACTGAAGCTTTCTTT.

This clonotype was picked up many times. This chain uses TRBV30 with TRBJ1-5, with TRBD1 as a possible D gene (6 bases). V lost 7 bases and J lost 5, with 15 bases in between. The CDR3 runs to 13 residues. Per germline, CDR1 GTSNPN and CDR2 SVGIG (reference sequence). The CDR3 spells CASSGGADQPQHF. DNA for the CDR3: TGTGCCTCCTCCGGGGGGGCTGATCAGCCCCAGCATTTT.

This clonotype was seen at least ten times. This rearrangement joins TRBV7-6 to TRBJ2-2; D is unresolved. V was clipped by 4 bases and J by 4 bases, with 4 bases between them. This CDR3 is built from 12 residues. Germline CDR1 SGHVS, CDR2 FNYEAQ. CDR3 amino acids: CASSSVTGELFF. Here the CDR3 DNA reads TGTGCCAGCAGCTCGGTCACCGGGGAGCTGTTTTTT.

This clonotype was detected a few times. The chain recombines TRBV20-1 with TRBJ2-3; 8 positions agree with TRBD2. Germline trimming cut 4 bases from V and 7 bases from J; bases unmatched to any gene: 10. The CDR3 sequence is 14 residues long. Germline V CDR1 and CDR2: DFQATT, SNEGSKA (reference sequence). CDR3 region: CSAISGAARNTQYF. DNA of the CDR3: TGCAGTGCTATTAGCGGGGCCGCACGAAATACGCAGTATTTT.

This clonotype was detected a few times. The chain links TRBV19 to TRBJ2-7; no clear D gene. Between the trimmed V and J ends, which lost 3 bases and 4 bases, there was a span of 13 bases. Germline lookup yields CDR1 LNHDA and CDR2 SQIVND (reference sequence). CDR3 length equals 14 residues. The CDR3 nucleotides read TGTGCCAGTAGTATGAAGTTGGGTAGTTACGAGCAGTACTTC. Translated: CASSMKLGSYEQYF.

The chain carries TRBV2 and TRBJ1-1, with D unclear. This CDR3 spans 15 amino acids. Trimming took off 7 bases at V and 4 bases at J, with 19 bases between the two ends. Germline CDR1 reads SNHLY; CDR2 reads FYNNEI. The CDR3 sequence is CASIWEASVGTEAFF. Here the CDR3 DNA reads TGTGCCAGCATCTGGGAGGCGTCGGTGGGCACTGAAGCTTTCTTT.

In this sample, this clonotype turned up many times. The rearrangement joins TRBV11-2 to TRBJ1-2; D remains unclear. This CDR3 spans 13 amino acids. The V and J ends lost 6 bases and 8 bases respectively, with 16 bases between them. Germline V gene sequence: CDR1 SGHAT, CDR2 FQNNGV. The CDR3 region is CASRLGRVRGYTF. CDR3 DNA: TGTGCCAGCAGGCTTGGAAGGGTTCGGGGCTACACCTTC.

This clonotype was detected many times. The CDR3 DNA reads TGTGCCAGCAGTTGGAGAGGGGGGGCGGCTAATGAAAAACTGTTTTTT. Its protein is CASSWRGGAANEKLFF. The chain has TRBV6-5 and TRBJ1-4; a possible D gene is TRBD1 (6 bases). The CDR3 loop spans 16 amino acids. V lost 4 bases and J 3 bases, leaving 15 bases between the germline ends. In germline, CDR1 is MNHEY, CDR2 SVGAGI.

This clonotype was observed many times. The chain combines TRBV7-8 with TRBJ2-1; no firm D call. The ends were cut back, 6 bases at V and 3 bases at J, with 15 bases in the middle. The CDR3 runs to 15 residues. CDR1 is SGHVS and CDR2 is FQNEAQ in the germline V gene. CDR3 loop: CASSQAGRIYNEQFF. CDR3 sequence (DNA): TGTGCCAGCAGTCAGGCCGGCAGAATCTACAATGAGCAGTTCTTC.

This clonotype was observed many times. The chain joins TRBV7-8 to TRBJ1-2; D remains unclear. V lost 1 base and J 11 bases, leaving 11 bases between the germline ends. In germline, CDR1 is SGHVS, CDR2 FQNEAQ. The CDR3 sequence is 12 residues long. This CDR3 is CASSLGDSGYTF. The CDR3, as DNA: TGTGCCAGCAGCTTAGGGGATTCGGGTTACACCTTC.

This clonotype was detected many times. The V call is TRBV7-8, the J call TRBJ2-7; maybe TRBD2 (5 bases). CDR1 SGHVS and CDR2 FQNEAQ come from the germline V gene. This CDR3 is built from 13 residues. The V gene lost 2 bases and the J gene lost 6 bases, with 11 bases spanning the gap. CDR3 sequence reads: CASSLSRGSEQYF. In DNA form, the CDR3 reads TGTGCCAGCAGCTTATCTCGGGGATCCGAGCAGTACTTC.

This clonotype was observed many times. This sequence joins TRBV5-6 and TRBJ2-1, with 7 positions matching TRBD2. V dropped 4 bases and J dropped 8; count of bases not matched to a gene: 6. Per germline, CDR1 SGHDT and CDR2 YYEEEE. CDR3 length: 13 residues. CDR3 DNA: TGTGCCAGCAGCCTGACGGGGAGGGATGAGCAGTTCTTC. Protein: CASSLTGRDEQFF.

The chain is built from TRBV6-2 or TRBV6-3 and TRBJ1-1, with D hard to call. Germline assignment: CDR1 MNHEY and CDR2 SVGEGT. Trimming pared 5 bases from V and 6 bases from J, leaving 16 bases between. The CDR3 runs 14 residues. CDR3 region: CASSQDEGYAEAFF. The CDR3 nucleotides read TGTGCCAGCAGTCAAGACGAGGGTTATGCTGAAGCTTTCTTT.

The rearrangement links TRBV9 to TRBJ2-1, with D possibly TRBD2 on 5 matching bases. From germline, CDR1 is SGDLS and CDR2 YYNGEE. The CDR3 consists of 14 residues. Trimming removed 4 bases from V and 3 bases from J, with 11 bases in between. The CDR3 reads CASSIPGIYNEQFF. The CDR3 bases are TGTGCCAGCAGCATCCCCGGGATCTACAATGAGCAGTTCTTC.

This clonotype was recorded at least ten times. The rearrangement links TRBV12-3 or TRBV12-4 to TRBJ2-5; the D gene is possibly TRBD1 (6 bases). This CDR3 is built from 14 residues. The ends were cut back, 2 bases at V and 5 bases at J, with 12 bases in the middle. As DNA, the CDR3 is TGTGCCAGCAGTTTATGGGGGCGCGGTGAGACCCAGTACTTC. It is translated as CASSLWGRGETQYF.

The sample holds many counts of this clonotype. An end of the junction does not agree with germline; a read error may underlie this. The gene calls are TRBV6-5 and TRBJ2-7; 9 bases are shared with TRBD1. CDR3 size: 15 residues. Per the germline V gene, CDR1 is MNHEY and CDR2 is SVGAGI. The CDR3 DNA reads as TGTGCCAGCAGCCGCCCGGGACAGGGCTCCAACGAGCAGTACTTC. The encoded protein is CASSRPGQGSNEQYF.

This clonotype was observed at least ten times. This chain connects TRBV9 to TRBJ1-5; 7 bases agree with TRBD1. The germline V gene has CDR1 SGDLS and CDR2 YYNGEE. CDR3 length: 16 amino acids. With 4 bases clipped from V and 1 base from J, the junction kept 8 bases outside the gene matches. Here the CDR3 reads CASSPDRERSNQPQHF. The CDR3, as DNA: TGTGCCAGCAGCCCCGACAGGGAAAGAAGCAATCAGCCCCAGCATTTT.

This clonotype was recorded many times. V gene TRBV7-2 combines with J gene TRBJ1-6; D gene unclear. Trimming shortened V by 0 bases and J by 6 bases, and 9 bases separated the two germline ends. Germline assignment: CDR1 SGHTA and CDR2 FQGNSA. This CDR3 has 15 residues. CDR3 amino acids: CASSLAARANSPLHF. Written as DNA, the CDR3 is TGTGCCAGCAGCTTAGCCGCGCGTGCTAATTCACCCCTCCACTTT. The full variable domain, rest sourced from reference TRBV7-2 and TRBJ1-6, is GAGVSQSPSNKVTEKGKDVELRCDPISGHTALYWYRQSLGQGLEFLIYFQGNSAPDKSGLPSDRFSAERTGGSVSTLTIQRTQQEDSAVYLCASSLAARANSPLHFGNGTRLTVT.

This clonotype was counted at least ten times. The chain is built from TRBV12-3 or TRBV12-4 and TRBJ2-7; 8 nucleotides match TRBD1. V lost 6 bases and J lost 2; bases outside the gene matches: 9. The CDR3 is 15 amino acids. CDR3 amino acids: CASSVSDRGTYEQYF. CDR3 bases: TGTGCCAGCAGCGTGAGCGACAGGGGAACCTACGAGCAGTACTTC.

This clonotype appeared many times. This chain links TRBV7-3 with TRBJ1-6, with D maybe TRBD1 (6 bases). The CDR3 runs 15 residues. Trimming cost V 2 bases and J 9 bases, with 14 bases left between them. Looked up from germline, CDR1 is SGHTA and CDR2 is FQGTGA. The CDR3 loop reads CASSLEQGLSSPLHF. The CDR3 DNA follows: TGTGCCAGCAGCTTAGAACAGGGTTTAAGTTCACCCCTCCACTTT.

The table lists this clonotype with many counts. This chain uses TRBV7-2 with TRBJ2-5, with TRBD2 identical over 10 bases. Unmatched junction bases numbered 10, after V lost 4 bases and J lost 5 bases. The CDR3 sequence is 16 residues long. Germline V gene lookup returns CDR1 SGHTA and CDR2 FQGNSA. The CDR3, as DNA: TGTGCCAGCAGCTCTCGTAGCGGGAGGTCCCGTGAGACCCAGTACTTC. Residues: CASSSRSGRSRETQYF.

This clonotype has a count of ten or more. The V and J genes are TRBV29-1 and TRBJ2-5, with a weak D call TRBD2 (7 bases). Germline V lookup: CDR1 SQVTM, CDR2 ANQGSEA. The CDR3 sequence is 14 residues long. V lost 6 bases, J lost 4 bases, and 18 bases lay in between. This CDR3 reads CSVWKGGAGETQYF. As DNA, the CDR3 is TGCAGCGTGTGGAAAGGGGGGGCGGGAGAGACCCAGTACTTC.